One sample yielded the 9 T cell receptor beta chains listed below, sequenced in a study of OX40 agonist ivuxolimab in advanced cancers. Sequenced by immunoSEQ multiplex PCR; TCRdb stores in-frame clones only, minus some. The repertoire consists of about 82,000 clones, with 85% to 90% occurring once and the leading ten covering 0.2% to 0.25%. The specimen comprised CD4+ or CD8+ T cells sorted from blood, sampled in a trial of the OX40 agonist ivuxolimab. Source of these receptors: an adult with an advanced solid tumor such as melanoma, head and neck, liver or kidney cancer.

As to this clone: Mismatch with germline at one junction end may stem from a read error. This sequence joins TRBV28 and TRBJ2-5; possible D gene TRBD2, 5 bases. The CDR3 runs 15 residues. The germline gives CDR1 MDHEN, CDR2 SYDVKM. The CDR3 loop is CASSFGGSSEETQHF. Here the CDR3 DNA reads TGTGCCAGCAGTTTCGGAGGTAGTAGCGAAGAGACCCAGCACTTC. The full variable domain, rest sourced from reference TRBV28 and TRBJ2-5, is DVKVTQSSRYLVKRTGEKVFLECVQDMDHENMFWYRQDPGLGLRLIYFSYDVKMKEKGDIPEGYSVSREKKERFSLILESASTNQTSMYLCASSFGGSSEETQHFGPGTRLLVL.

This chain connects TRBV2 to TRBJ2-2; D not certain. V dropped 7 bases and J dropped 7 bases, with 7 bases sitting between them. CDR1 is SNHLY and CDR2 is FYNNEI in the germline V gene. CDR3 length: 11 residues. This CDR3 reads CASKPDGELFF. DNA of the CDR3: TGTGCCAGCAAACCAGACGGGGAGCTGTTTTTT.

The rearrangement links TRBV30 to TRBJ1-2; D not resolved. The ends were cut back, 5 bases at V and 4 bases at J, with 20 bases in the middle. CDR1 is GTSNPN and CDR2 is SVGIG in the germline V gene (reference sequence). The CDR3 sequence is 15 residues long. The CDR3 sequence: CAWAWSGHPLYGYTF. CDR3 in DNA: TGTGCCTGGGCCTGGAGTGGGCATCCTCTCTATGGCTACACCTTC. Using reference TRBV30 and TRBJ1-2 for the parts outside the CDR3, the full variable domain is SQTIHQWPATLVQPVGSPLSLECTVEGTSNPNLYWYRQAAGRGLQLLFYSVGIGQISSEVPQNLSASRPQDRQFILSSKKLLLSDSGFYLCAWAWSGHPLYGYTFGSGTRLTVV.

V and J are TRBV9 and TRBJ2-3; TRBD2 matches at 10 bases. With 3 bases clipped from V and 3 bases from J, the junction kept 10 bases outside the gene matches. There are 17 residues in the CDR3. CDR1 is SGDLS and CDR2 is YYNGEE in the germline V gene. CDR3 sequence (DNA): TGTGCCAGCAGCGGATCACCCCTAGCGGGAGTAACAGATACGCAGTATTTT. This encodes CASSGSPLAGVTDTQYF.

CDR3 sequence (DNA): TGTGCCAGCAGCCCCCCCGGGACTCTCAGTCTCAATGAGCAGTTCTTC. This codes for CASSPPGTLSLNEQFF. The rearrangement joins TRBV7-9 to TRBJ2-1, with TRBD2 as a possible D gene (6 bases). Between the trimmed V and J ends, which lost 5 bases and 6 bases, there was a span of 20 bases. The CDR3 totals 16 residues. Germline V gives CDR1 SEHNR, CDR2 FQNEAQ (reference sequence).

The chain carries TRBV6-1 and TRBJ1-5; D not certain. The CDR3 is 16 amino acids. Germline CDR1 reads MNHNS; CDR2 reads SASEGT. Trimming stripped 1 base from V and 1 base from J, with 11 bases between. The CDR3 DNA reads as TGTGCCAGCAGTGAAGAGGGCACCTCGAGCAATCAGCCCCAGCATTTT. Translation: CASSEEGTSSNQPQHF.

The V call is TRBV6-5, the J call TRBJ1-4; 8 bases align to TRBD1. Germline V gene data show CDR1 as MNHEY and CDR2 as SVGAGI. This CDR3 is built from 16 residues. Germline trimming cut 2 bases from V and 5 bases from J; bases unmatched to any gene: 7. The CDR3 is CASSYTWTGNNEKLFF. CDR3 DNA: TGTGCCAGCAGTTACACGTGGACAGGGAACAATGAAAAACTGTTTTTT.

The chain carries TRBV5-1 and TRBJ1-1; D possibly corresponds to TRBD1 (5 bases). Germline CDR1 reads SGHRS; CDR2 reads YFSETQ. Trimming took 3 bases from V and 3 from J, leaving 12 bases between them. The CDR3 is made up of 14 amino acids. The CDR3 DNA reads TGCGCCAGCAGCTACTCAGGGCCGGACACTGAAGCTTTCTTT. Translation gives CASSYSGPDTEAFF.

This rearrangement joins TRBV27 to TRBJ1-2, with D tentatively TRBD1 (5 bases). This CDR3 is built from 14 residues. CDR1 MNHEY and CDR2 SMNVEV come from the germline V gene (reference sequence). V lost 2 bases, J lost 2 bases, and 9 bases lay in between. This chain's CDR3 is CASSLAGGNYGYTF. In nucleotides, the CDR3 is TGTGCCAGCAGTTTAGCCGGGGGAAACTATGGCTACACCTTC.